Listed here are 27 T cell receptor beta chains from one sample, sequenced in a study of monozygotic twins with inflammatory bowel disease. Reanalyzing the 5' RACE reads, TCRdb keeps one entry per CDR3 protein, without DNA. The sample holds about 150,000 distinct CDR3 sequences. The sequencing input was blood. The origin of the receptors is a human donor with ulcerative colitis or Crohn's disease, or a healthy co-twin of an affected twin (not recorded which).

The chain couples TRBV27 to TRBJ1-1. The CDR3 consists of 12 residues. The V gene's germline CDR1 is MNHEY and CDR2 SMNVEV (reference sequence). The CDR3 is CASSLGRGEAFF.

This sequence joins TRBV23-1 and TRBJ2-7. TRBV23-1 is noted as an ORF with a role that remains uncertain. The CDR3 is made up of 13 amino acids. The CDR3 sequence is CASSQSRSYEQYF.

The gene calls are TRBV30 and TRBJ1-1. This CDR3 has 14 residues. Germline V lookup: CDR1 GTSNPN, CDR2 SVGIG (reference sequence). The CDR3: CALSWSPWGTEAFF.

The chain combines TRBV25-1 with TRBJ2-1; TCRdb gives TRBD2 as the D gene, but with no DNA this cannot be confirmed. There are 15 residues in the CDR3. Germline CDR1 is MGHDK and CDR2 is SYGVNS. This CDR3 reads CASSALAGKSNEQFF.

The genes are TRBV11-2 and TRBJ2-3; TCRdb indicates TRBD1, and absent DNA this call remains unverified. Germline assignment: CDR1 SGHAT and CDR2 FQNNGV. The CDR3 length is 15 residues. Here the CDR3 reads CASSPVGLYTDTQYF.

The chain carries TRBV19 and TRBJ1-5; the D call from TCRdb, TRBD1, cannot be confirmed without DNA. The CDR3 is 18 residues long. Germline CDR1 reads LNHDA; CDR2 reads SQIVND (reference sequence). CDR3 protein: CASSRPGQGVDRNQPQHF.

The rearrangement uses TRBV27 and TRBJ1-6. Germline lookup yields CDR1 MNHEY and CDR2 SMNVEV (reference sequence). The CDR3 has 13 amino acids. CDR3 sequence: CASTELYNSPLHF.

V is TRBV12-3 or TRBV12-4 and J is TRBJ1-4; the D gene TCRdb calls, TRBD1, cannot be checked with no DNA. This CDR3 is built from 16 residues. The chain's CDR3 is CASSLVVGQGGEKLFF.

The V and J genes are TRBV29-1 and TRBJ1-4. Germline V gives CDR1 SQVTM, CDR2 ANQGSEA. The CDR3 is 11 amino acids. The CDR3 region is CSVEEEEKLFF.

CDR3 sequence reads: CASNKPGQGTDTQYF. The rearrangement links TRBV28 to TRBJ2-3; the D call from TCRdb, TRBD1, cannot be confirmed without DNA. CDR3 length: 15 amino acids. The V gene's germline CDR1 is MDHEN and CDR2 SYDVKM.

The CDR3 loop reads CASSQRSTPNTEAFF. The rearrangement links TRBV5-1 to TRBJ1-1. Germline CDR1 reads SGHRS; CDR2 reads YFSETQ. The CDR3 runs to 15 residues.

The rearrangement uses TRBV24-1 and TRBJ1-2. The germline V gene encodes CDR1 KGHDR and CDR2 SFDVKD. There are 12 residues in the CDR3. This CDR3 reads CATSSPNYGYTF.

The chain's CDR3 is CASSLGGGTGEKLFF. The genes are TRBV5-5 and TRBJ1-4; TCRdb reports TRBD1, a call that lacks DNA to check it against. This CDR3 spans 15 amino acids. CDR1 is SGHKS, CDR2 YYEKEE, per germline (reference sequence).

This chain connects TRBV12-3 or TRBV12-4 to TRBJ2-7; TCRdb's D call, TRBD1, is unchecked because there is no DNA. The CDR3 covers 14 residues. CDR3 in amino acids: CASSPLNVVGEQYF.

The CDR3 here is CATSDPRQADYEQYF. This chain links TRBV24-1 with TRBJ2-7; there is no DNA to check the TCRdb D call of TRBD1. The germline V gene encodes CDR1 KGHDR and CDR2 SFDVKD. The CDR3 loop spans 15 amino acids.

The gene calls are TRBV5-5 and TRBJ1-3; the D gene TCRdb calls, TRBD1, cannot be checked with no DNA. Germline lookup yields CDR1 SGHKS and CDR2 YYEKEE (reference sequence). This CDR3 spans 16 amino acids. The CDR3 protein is CASSSTPGFSGNTIYF.

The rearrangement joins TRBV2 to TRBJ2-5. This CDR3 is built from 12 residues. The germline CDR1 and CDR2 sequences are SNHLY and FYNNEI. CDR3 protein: CASSESSWTQYF. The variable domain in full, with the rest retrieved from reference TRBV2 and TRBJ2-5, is EPEVTQTPSHQVTQMGQEVILRCVPISNHLYFYWYRQILGQKVEFLVSFYNNEISEKSEIFDDQFSVERPDGSNFTLKIRSTKLEDSAMYFCASSESSWTQYFGPGTRLLVL.

Here the CDR3 reads CASSLVPGLDTQYF. This chain uses TRBV7-2 with TRBJ2-3. Per the germline V gene, CDR1 is SGHTA and CDR2 is FQGNSA. This CDR3 spans 14 amino acids.

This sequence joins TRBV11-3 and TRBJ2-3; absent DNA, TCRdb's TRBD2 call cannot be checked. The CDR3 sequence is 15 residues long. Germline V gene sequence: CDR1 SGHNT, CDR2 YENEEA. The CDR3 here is CASRKSGSGPDTQYF.

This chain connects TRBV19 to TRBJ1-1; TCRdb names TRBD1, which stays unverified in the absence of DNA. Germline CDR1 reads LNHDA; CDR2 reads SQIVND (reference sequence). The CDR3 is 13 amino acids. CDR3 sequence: CASSAQGGTEAFF.

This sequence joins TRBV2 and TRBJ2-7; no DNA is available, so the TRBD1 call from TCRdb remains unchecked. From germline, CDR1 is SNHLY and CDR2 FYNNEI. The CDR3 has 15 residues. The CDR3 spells CASSGRDRASYEQYF.

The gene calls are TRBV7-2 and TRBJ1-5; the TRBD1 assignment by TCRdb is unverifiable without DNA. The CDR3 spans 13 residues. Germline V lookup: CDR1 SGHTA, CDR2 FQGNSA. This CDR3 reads CASNQGSNQPQHF.

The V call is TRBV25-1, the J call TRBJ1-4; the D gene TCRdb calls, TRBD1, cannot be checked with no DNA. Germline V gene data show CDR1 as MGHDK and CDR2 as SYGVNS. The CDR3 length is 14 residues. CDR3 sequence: CASSAGTFNEKLFF.

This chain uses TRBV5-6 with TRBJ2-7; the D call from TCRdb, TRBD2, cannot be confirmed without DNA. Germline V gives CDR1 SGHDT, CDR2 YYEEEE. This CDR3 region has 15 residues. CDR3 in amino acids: CASSFSSGLPYEQYF.

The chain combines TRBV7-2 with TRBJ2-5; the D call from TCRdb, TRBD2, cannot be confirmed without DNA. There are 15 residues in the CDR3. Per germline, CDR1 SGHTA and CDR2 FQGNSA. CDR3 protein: CASSPVAGVQETQYF.

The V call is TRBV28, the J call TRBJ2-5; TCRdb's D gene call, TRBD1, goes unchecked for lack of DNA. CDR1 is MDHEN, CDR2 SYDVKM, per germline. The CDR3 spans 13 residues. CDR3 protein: CASSHRGLETQYF.

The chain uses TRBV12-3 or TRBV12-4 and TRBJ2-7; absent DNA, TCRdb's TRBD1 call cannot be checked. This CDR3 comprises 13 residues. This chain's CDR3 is CASSLVRAYEQYF.